This T cell receptor beta chain stems from a study of cytomegalovirus exposure and HLA in healthy donors (dated by TCRdb to between 2016 and 2019). Regarding the complete study: In an earlier analysis of under 750 of the donors, 276 Gb of sequence data and some 120 million unique TCR beta sequences from about 179 million T cells were reported. Around 300 gigabases of sequencing data and tens of millions of unique TCR sequences were included in an early release covering about 620 HLA-typed donors. Of the 300 to 500 genotyped donors, roughly 76% were placed in the genetic ancestry cluster associated with self-reported Caucasian donors. The study was designed to test whether signatures of past pathogen exposure could be identified by cataloging public T cell receptors. The study used immunosequencing to profile the T cell repertoires of several hundred subjects and linked those repertoires to cytomegalovirus serostatus. In addition to the first cohort of about 650 subjects, a separate validation cohort of 120 different subjects was used. To predict cytomegalovirus infection status, the study combined high-throughput TCR immunosequencing, statistical association of individual TCRs with disease status, and machine learning. In a later analysis, previously published TCR beta repertoires from several hundred donors were re-analyzed and high-resolution HLA genotyping was added so that TCR occurrence patterns could be studied. In the later analysis, no new phenotypic data were used to find candidate immune exposures; instead, reliance was placed on TCR beta sequences and their occurrence across donors. To decide whether each TCR beta V gene segment behaved as functional or pseudogenic, an earlier analysis of some 600 of the donors relied on high-throughput TCR beta sequencing. Donor age, sex, ethnicity and CMV serostatus were compiled alongside the repertoire data. A later genetic analysis used genome-wide SNP genotypes for about 65% of the 666 donors, treating that subset as a discovery cohort. All discovery cohort repertoires had been generated using a single sequencing platform. HLA typing covered class I and class II loci at four-digit resolution. Typing coverage differed by locus: A, B, C, DRB1 and DQB1 were typed in roughly 620-640 donors, DQA1 in 500 to 550, DPA1 in 606, and DPB1 in roughly 450. Roughly five DR-DQ haplotypes were handled as single units for association and clustering, since linkage in the cohort was strong. Among several hundred genotyped donors of the cohort, an average of around 250,000 unique TCR beta nucleotide sequences was sequenced per donor, of which 15% to 20% were non-productive. General conclusions and limits of the study: Compared with equally common non-associated chains, HLA-associated TCR beta chains in a later analysis were more clonally expanded and had lower generation probabilities. The sequencing pipeline was judged likely to have produced a cluster of highly shared sequence variants as a technical artifact. In a later genetic analysis, a missense DCLRE1C variant was associated with V-gene and J-gene trimming of TCR beta chains, and the association was replicated in an independent cohort. Linkage disequilibrium might explain the correlated functional status among segregating V segments, but an unknown experimental factor could not be ruled out. According to a later analysis, parvovirus B19, influenza, CMV and Epstein-Barr virus appeared linked to several top co-occurrence clusters. A later analysis associated 15,000 to 20,000 TCR beta sequences with specific HLA alleles at a false discovery rate of 0.05. Broadly in line with IMGT annotations, most TCR beta V segments showed up in productive rearrangements about 90% or about 30% of the time in an earlier analysis of 450 to 600 of the donors. When HLA alleles, especially DR and DQ, strongly co-occurred, attributing TCR associations to individual alleles was difficult. In a later genetic analysis, fewer N-insertions in productive TCRs were reported among donors in an Asian-associated ancestry cluster than the approximately 670-donor mean. Some IMGT-functional V segments, including TRBV6-2 and TRBV6-3, could not be told apart with the 87-base-pair reads, so those segments were excluded. In vitro tests confirmed that a few of the cytomegalovirus-associated TCR beta chains recognize cytomegalovirus antigens. Across donors, most TCR sequences were observed very rarely, whereas some public TCRs were present in many individuals. The presence/absence analyses assumed that sequencing depth was roughly uniform across donors, and that assumption may not be true. HLA typing was unavailable for some donors at each locus, so association tests used only the typed subset. According to a later analysis, TCR association rates differed among HLA loci, with DRB1 alleles showing the most associated TCRs and HLA-C alleles showing the fewest. According to the authors, the approach could potentially be generalized to other disease states and immunological phenotypes. A later analysis found that most CMV-associated TCR beta chains appeared HLA-restricted, with HLA associations seemingly driven largely by CMV exposure. The cohort was sequenced for TCR beta chains only, and without alpha or paired-chain data the features that could be detected were limited. The only immune exposure information available for the cohort was CMV serostatus. The classifier was reported to diagnose cytomegalovirus status with high specificity and sensitivity in both the original and validation cohorts. A further reported finding was that TCR beta sequences accurately predicted the HLA-A and HLA-B alleles for most subjects in the first cohort. In the study, 150 to 200 TCR beta chains were listed as associated with cytomegalovirus. Because counts were too low, about 15 rarely observed V segments, including chromosome 9 orphons, were left out of the earlier analysis of 587 of the donors.

From its cysteine to its phenylalanine, the CDR3 spans 13 amino acids. Of the read, only the CDR3 DNA is kept; its 39 bases are in frame from base 1. V and J are trimmed by 4 bases and 9 bases, and the gene matches miss 3 bases of the junction. Looking up the germline V gene yields CDR1 SGHTA and CDR2 FQGNSA. The cohort was made up of approximately 700 healthy bone marrow donors. At the time of sampling, all cohort members were nominally healthy, though unrecorded immune exposures were likely present. The donor was CMV seronegative and was included in the group of a few hundred seronegative cohort members. Every donor gave a peripheral blood sample, and the peripheral blood mononuclear cells from that sample were used for TCR beta sequencing. The Qiagen DNeasy Blood Extraction Kit was used to extract genomic DNA from the blood cell samples. Library preparation employed the immunoSEQ multiplex PCR assay. A mixture of 60 forward primers for TCR Vbeta segments and 13 reverse primers for TCR Jbeta segments was used in the multiplex PCR. A multiplex PCR assay on genomic DNA amplified the CDR3 region of rearranged TCR beta genes. On the Illumina HiSeq System, the amplified TCR beta libraries were sequenced as 87-base-pair reads. The authors processed their data as follows. A later analysis tallied approximately 87 million unique TCR beta chains across the 700 or so repertoires, and about 12 million of those chains were shared by two or more donors. To remove PCR and sequencing errors, raw reads were error-corrected and collapsed into unique sequences using a nearest-neighbor algorithm that merged closely related sequences. Alignment of CDR3 sequences to IMGT reference sequences was used to assign V, D and J gene segments. For a sequence to be retained, at least a six-nucleotide match to both a V gene segment and a J gene segment was required. Rearrangements were called productive when the CDR3 lacked stop codons and stayed in frame with V and J; all others were non-productive. Following IMGT convention, CDR3 was defined as the stretch from the second conserved V-encoded cysteine to the conserved J-encoded phenylalanine. In an earlier analysis of just under 600 of the donors, sequences lacking an unambiguous match to a single V gene segment were excluded. An earlier analysis of several hundred of the donors called V segments functional above 56.7% productive rearrangements and segregating when the between-donor standard deviation exceeded 5%. A statistical classification framework was built for diagnosing cytomegalovirus status from the catalog of TCR beta chain sequences. A later analysis assigned V and J genes by comparing TCR nucleotide sequences with IMGT/GENE-DB human TR gene sequences. In a later analysis, CDR3 sequences and most-parsimonious VDJ recombination scenarios were assigned using the TCRdist pipeline. In a later analysis, each TCR beta chain was defined by its CDR3 amino acid sequence together with its V-gene family, and reads without a unique V-gene family were excluded. In a later analysis, approximately 640 highly shared, low-generation-probability nucleotide sequences were removed to address suspected cross-contamination and a sequencing artifact. In a later analysis, a clonal expansion index for each public chain was calculated from normalized within-repertoire ranks of inferred template counts. A later analysis computed generation probabilities with a VDJ recombination model fitted to out-of-frame rearrangements, and checked the results against IGoR. In a later analysis, TCR-TCR, TCR-HLA and TCR-CMV co-occurrence was scored with hypergeometric tests, and a repertoire-size bias correction was applied to TCR pairs. False discovery rates were estimated in a later analysis by permuting HLA or CMV assignments 20 times. In a later analysis, co-occurring TCRs were grouped using DBSCAN, with TCRdist sequence similarity added in when clustering inside HLA-allele-positive subsets. For co-occurrence clustering, repertoires with fewer than 30,000 or more than 120,000 public chains were excluded, along with roughly 5 repertoires with anomalous nucleotide sharing. Sourced from immuneACCESS, this table was stored by TCRdb with only in-frame sequences that have V and J called. A share of the clones is absent; for the studies checked, an unresolved V gene accounts for under half, and the remainder has no known explanation. V, J and clone size are taken as reported in that table, and D and trimming were inferred from the DNA itself. The sample table holds 45,000 to 70,000 clones, of which approximately 84% were seen once. The ten most abundant clones make up 2.9% of the sample.

Of note for this clone: What this receptor recognizes is not known. The input lacks base qualities; no much larger clone sits a single base away.

The rearranged segments are TRBV7-2 and TRBJ2-1, and 10 junctional nucleotides match TRBD1. The clonotype comes from a man over 45 in good health and CMV-seronegative. Sequenced input: PBMCs. CDR3 protein: CASSSTGGGEQFF. The nucleotide sequence is given as TGTGCCAGCAGCTCGACAGGGGGCGGTGAGCAGTTCTTC.